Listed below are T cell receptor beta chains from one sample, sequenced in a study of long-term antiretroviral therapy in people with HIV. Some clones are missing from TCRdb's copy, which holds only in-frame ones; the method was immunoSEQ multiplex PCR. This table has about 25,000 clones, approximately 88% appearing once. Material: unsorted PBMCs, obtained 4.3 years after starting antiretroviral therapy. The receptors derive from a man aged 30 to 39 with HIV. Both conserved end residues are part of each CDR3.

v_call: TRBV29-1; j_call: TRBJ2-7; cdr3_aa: CSVESPSDYEQYF
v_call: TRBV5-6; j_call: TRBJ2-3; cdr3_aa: CASSTNRAPQYF
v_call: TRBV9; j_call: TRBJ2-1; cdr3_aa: CASSVVNSGVRNEQFF
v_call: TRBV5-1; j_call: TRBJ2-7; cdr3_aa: CASSGKQGASLSEQYF
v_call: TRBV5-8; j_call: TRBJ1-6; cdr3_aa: CASSFSAYNSPLHF
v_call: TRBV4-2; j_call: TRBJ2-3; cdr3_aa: CASSQDHAGGPGDTQYF
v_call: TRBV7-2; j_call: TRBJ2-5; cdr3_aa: CASSPNQGVQETQYF
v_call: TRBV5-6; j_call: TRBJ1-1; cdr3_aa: CASSLGTGPYLDRTEAFF
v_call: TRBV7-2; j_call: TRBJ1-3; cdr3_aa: CASSQGRGGNTIYF
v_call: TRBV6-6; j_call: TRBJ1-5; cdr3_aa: CASSIRAGAGQPQHF
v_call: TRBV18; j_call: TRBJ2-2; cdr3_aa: CASSPQTGDSTGELFF
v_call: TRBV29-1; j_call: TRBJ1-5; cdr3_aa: CSAPSDRAEYSNQPQHF
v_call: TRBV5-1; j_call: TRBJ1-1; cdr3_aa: CASRGTDTEAFF
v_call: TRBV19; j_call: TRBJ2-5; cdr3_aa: CASSIGNPSLQHQYF
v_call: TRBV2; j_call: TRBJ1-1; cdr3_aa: CASSRDVNTEAFF